These 32 T cell receptor beta chains originate from one sample sequenced in a study of chemoradiotherapy in HPV16-positive cancers (dated by TCRdb to 2021 to 2024). The library was produced with the immunoSEQ multiplex PCR assay. TCRdb obtained this table from immuneACCESS and retained in-frame rearrangements with V and J assigned. These tables miss some clones; where compared with another copy, unresolved V genes account for less than half of the shortfall, and the remainder is unexplained. In all, the sample holds about 35,000 clones, and 92% of those were seen once. The top ten hold approximately 3.6% of the sample. This sample comprised blood, obtained from a patient who underwent chemoradiotherapy. These receptors all come from a human donor with HPV-associated anogenital cancer.

V gene TRBV19 combines with J gene TRBJ2-1; 7 bases are a match to TRBD2. The germline gives CDR1 LNHDA, CDR2 SQIVND (reference sequence). There are 12 residues in the CDR3. J gave up 8 bases and V 4 bases, and 2 bases lay outside the gene matches. The CDR3 loop is CASSRLAYEQFF. The CDR3 DNA sequence: TGTGCCAGTAGTAGACTAGCATATGAGCAGTTCTTC.

The rearrangement uses TRBV5-1 and TRBJ1-4; the D is unclear. The germline V gene has CDR1 SGHRS and CDR2 YFSETQ. There are 16 residues in the CDR3. V was pared by 4 bases and J by 7 bases, with 20 bases between. DNA of the CDR3: TGCGCCAGCAGCCCCCCCTCAGAGGCCTTAGGTGAAAAACTGTTTTTT. This encodes CASSPPSEALGEKLFF.

The chain has TRBV19 and TRBJ1-2; TRBD1 might be the D (5 bases). The CDR3 is made up of 13 amino acids. V shed 9 bases and J shed 10 bases, with 21 bases lying between them. Looked up from germline, CDR1 is LNHDA and CDR2 is SQIVND (reference sequence). The CDR3 nucleotides read TGTGCCAGAGAGGTCCTCCGGGACGGCGCCTACACCTTC. Residues: CAREVLRDGAYTF.

This clone was seen once. V is TRBV2 and J is TRBJ1-2, with no clear D. This CDR3 has 13 residues. Germline loops: CDR1 SNHLY, CDR2 FYNNEI. V shed 3 bases and J shed 8 bases, with 13 bases lying between them. CDR3 protein: CASSDAGRGGYTF. The CDR3 DNA reads as TGTGCCAGCAGTGATGCAGGACGTGGAGGCTACACCTTC.

The gene calls are TRBV9 and TRBJ1-1; D may be TRBD1 (5 bases). The germline gives CDR1 SGDLS, CDR2 YYNGEE. Trimming shortened V by 5 bases and J by 8 bases, and 19 bases separated the two germline ends. The CDR3 runs 14 residues. The CDR3 nucleotides read TGTGCCAGCAGTACAGCCGGGACGTGGGGAGAAGCTTTCTTT. The encoded protein is CASSTAGTWGEAFF. Using reference TRBV9 and TRBJ1-1 for the parts outside the CDR3, the full variable domain is DSGVTQTPKHLITATGQRVTLRCSPRSGDLSVYWYQQSLDQGLQFLIQYYNGEERAKGNILERFSAQQFPDLHSELNLSSLELGDSALYFCASSTAGTWGEAFFGQGTRLTVV.

The gene calls are TRBV5-1 and TRBJ2-5; 8 nucleotides line up with TRBD1. Germline CDR1 is SGHRS and CDR2 is YFSETQ. The CDR3 is 14 amino acids. V lost 4 bases to trimming and J lost 2 bases; unmatched junction nucleotides: 4. The CDR3 here is CASSEDREQETQYF. As DNA, the CDR3 is TGCGCCAGCAGCGAGGACAGGGAGCAAGAGACCCAGTACTTC. Looking up the rest from reference TRBV5-1 and TRBJ2-5 gives the full variable domain: KAGVTQTPRYLIKTRGQQVTLSCSPISGHRSVSWYQQTPGQGLQFLFEYFSETQRNKGNFPGRFSGRQFSNSRSEMNVSTLELGDSALYLCASSEDREQETQYFGPGTRLLVL.

This clone was seen a single time. The rearrangement links TRBV6-5 to TRBJ2-1, with 7 nucleotides matching TRBD1. J lost 10 bases, V lost 6 bases, and 6 bases had no gene match. Per the germline V gene, CDR1 is MNHEY and CDR2 is SVGAGI. This CDR3 is built from 12 residues. CDR3 DNA: TGTGCCAGCAGCCGCCGGGACAGAGAGCAGTTCTTC. Translation gives CASSRRDREQFF.

The J gene is TRBJ2-7, the V gene TRBV27; tentatively, D is TRBD2 (5 bases). Trimming took 3 bases from V and 0 from J, leaving 12 bases between them. CDR3 length equals 15 residues. CDR1 is MNHEY and CDR2 is SMNVEV in the germline V gene (reference sequence). CDR3 DNA sequence: TGTGCCAGCAGTTTTAGGACTTCCAGCTCCTACGAGCAGTACTTC. Protein product: CASSFRTSSSYEQYF.

The chain uses TRBV19 and TRBJ1-5; D gene ambiguous. Trimming removed 5 bases from V and 4 bases from J, with 15 bases in between. The CDR3 has 15 residues. Germline loops: CDR1 LNHDA, CDR2 SQIVND (reference sequence). Written as DNA, the CDR3 is TGTGCCAGTAGTGGAGGGATTGGGTGGAATCAGCCCCAGCATTTT. Translated, it gives CASSGGIGWNQPQHF.

The rearrangement uses TRBV30 and TRBJ2-1, with TRBD1 matching 7 bases. The trim removed 4 bases at V and 7 bases at J, leaving 7 bases unmatched. Germline V gene sequence: CDR1 GTSNPN, CDR2 SVGIG (reference sequence). CDR3 length: 13 amino acids. The CDR3: CAWTQIQGNEQFF. In nucleotides, the CDR3 is TGTGCCTGGACTCAGATACAGGGGAATGAGCAGTTCTTC.

The V call is TRBV19, the J call TRBJ2-1; a possible D gene is TRBD2 (6 bases). The CDR3 consists of 16 residues. Germline CDR1 reads LNHDA; CDR2 reads SQIVND (reference sequence). V was clipped by 6 bases and J by 7 bases, with 22 bases between them. The CDR3: CASRLVTGTSRNEQFF. In DNA form, the CDR3 reads TGTGCCAGTAGGCTGGTCACCGGGACTTCCCGAAATGAGCAGTTCTTC.

The rearrangement uses TRBV4-1 and TRBJ1-1; the match to TRBD1 covers 9 bases. V trimming: 4 bases; J trimming: 7 bases; junction bases outside the gene matches: 7. CDR3 length: 14 amino acids. Per germline, CDR1 MGHRA and CDR2 YSYEKL. The CDR3 spells CASSPLGTGREAFF. Written as DNA, the CDR3 is TGCGCCAGCAGCCCCCTAGGGACAGGGCGTGAAGCTTTCTTT.

This rearrangement joins TRBV7-3 to TRBJ1-1; the D is unclear. Trimming pared 4 bases from V and 1 base from J, leaving 10 bases between. The CDR3 is made up of 14 amino acids. Germline values: CDR1 SGHTA, CDR2 FQGTGA. Here the CDR3 reads CASSSTRQNTEAFF. CDR3 DNA: TGTGCCAGCAGCTCTACCAGACAGAACACTGAAGCTTTCTTT.

This clone was picked up one time. The gene calls are TRBV7-9 and TRBJ1-5; 8 bases line up with TRBD1. The CDR3 runs to 14 residues. The ends lost 5 bases at V and 1 base at J; junction bases unmatched: 1. Germline values: CDR1 SEHNR, CDR2 FQNEAQ (reference sequence). The CDR3 DNA is TGTGCCAGCAGCCGACAGGGGAGCAATCAGCCCCAGCATTTT. This gives the protein CASSRQGSNQPQHF.

The chain combines TRBV6-5 with TRBJ1-2, with D uncertain. The CDR3 loop spans 13 amino acids. Trimming left V 0 bases short and J 4 bases short, with 6 bases between. Germline CDR1 is MNHEY and CDR2 is SVGAGI. The CDR3: CASSYSPGYGYTF. CDR3 sequence (DNA): TGTGCCAGCAGTTACTCTCCAGGCTATGGCTACACCTTC.

The V call is TRBV2, the J call TRBJ1-2, with D unclear. Germline V gene sequence: CDR1 SNHLY, CDR2 FYNNEI. Trimming pared 3 bases from V and 4 bases from J, leaving 9 bases between. The CDR3 contains 13 residues. CDR3 nucleotides: TGTGCCAGCAGTGATGGGCAGCTCTATGGCTACACCTTC. Amino acids: CASSDGQLYGYTF.

The count of this clone is one. The chain couples TRBV6-1 to TRBJ1-6; the D gene is possibly TRBD1 (5 bases). Trimming took off 11 bases at V and 4 bases at J, with 12 bases between the two ends. Germline V gives CDR1 MNHNS, CDR2 SASEGT. The CDR3 spans 13 residues. The CDR3 protein is CAVDSPYNSPLHF. CDR3 nucleotides: TGTGCCGTCGACAGTCCGTATAATTCACCCCTCCACTTT.

The CDR3 bases are TGTGCCAGCAGTCTAACCCCCCCCGGGACTAGCGGTTACTACGAGCAGTACTTC. This encodes CASSLTPPGTSGYYEQYF. This chain links TRBV27 with TRBJ2-7, with 11 bases lining up with TRBD2. Unmatched junction bases numbered 15, after V lost 5 bases and J lost 3 bases. The CDR3 has 18 amino acids. The germline CDR1 and CDR2 sequences are MNHEY and SMNVEV (reference sequence).

This clone came up a few times. The chain uses TRBV7-7 and TRBJ1-1; a possible D gene is TRBD1 (6 bases). V was shortened by 5 bases and J by 3 bases, with 10 bases between the two germline ends. The germline V gene has CDR1 SSHAT and CDR2 FNYEAQ (reference sequence). The CDR3 is 13 residues long. CDR3 DNA sequence: TGTGCCAGCAGCCTAAGGGGGGACACTGAAGCTTTCTTT. Amino acid sequence: CASSLRGDTEAFF.

The chain has TRBV7-9 and TRBJ1-3; TRBD1 matches 8 bases. The germline CDR1 and CDR2 sequences are SEHNR and FQNEAQ (reference sequence). This CDR3 has 15 residues. Trimming at V came to 4 bases and at J to 3 bases, leaving 5 bases not matched to a gene. The CDR3 here is CASSSRQGYGNTIYF. As DNA, the CDR3 is TGTGCCAGCAGCTCACGACAGGGGTATGGAAACACCATATATTTT.

The chain links TRBV6-1 to TRBJ2-7, with 9 bases lining up with TRBD1. This CDR3 region has 15 residues. Germline loops: CDR1 MNHNS, CDR2 SASEGT. J gave up 5 bases and V 6 bases, and 11 bases lay outside the gene matches. As DNA, the CDR3 is TGTGCCAGCAGGAGGACAGGGGCGTTGTATAACGAGCAGTACTTC. Its protein is CASRRTGALYNEQYF.

The chain employs TRBV14 and TRBJ2-3; tentatively, D is TRBD2 (7 bases). The germline CDR1 and CDR2 sequences are SGHDN and FVKESK. The CDR3 is made up of 14 amino acids. The germline V and J ends were trimmed by 4 bases and 14 bases, with 22 bases remaining between them. Here the CDR3 DNA reads TGTGCCAGCAGCCCCTCCTTTGGGGGGGGGCGGCTGTATTTT. Protein sequence: CASSPSFGGGRLYF.

In this sample, this clone turned up once. This CDR3 reads CASSLGSGGYYYEQYF. CDR3 in DNA: TGTGCCAGCAGCTTAGGGAGCGGGGGCTACTACTACGAGCAGTACTTC. This rearrangement joins TRBV7-2 to TRBJ2-7; 8 positions match TRBD2. V dropped 1 base and J dropped 3; count of bases not matched to a gene: 8. The CDR3 has 16 residues. Germline V gene sequence: CDR1 SGHTA, CDR2 FQGNSA. Full variable domain (missing parts from reference TRBV7-2 and TRBJ2-7): GAGVSQSPSNKVTEKGKDVELRCDPISGHTALYWYRQSLGQGLEFLIYFQGNSAPDKSGLPSDRFSAERTGGSVSTLTIQRTQQEDSAVYLCASSLGSGGYYYEQYFGPGTRLTVT.

The rearrangement uses TRBV4-2 and TRBJ2-7; D possibly corresponds to TRBD2 (6 bases). This CDR3 spans 19 amino acids. The V end lost 2 bases, the J end lost 0 bases, and 23 bases lay between the germline ends. CDR1 is LGHNA and CDR2 is YNFKEQ in the germline V gene. CDR3 amino acids: CASSQPDSPGLESSYEQYF. The DNA for the CDR3 is TGTGCCAGCAGCCAACCCGATTCGCCGGGACTGGAAAGCTCCTACGAGCAGTACTTC.

The chain employs TRBV11-2 and TRBJ1-1, with D hard to call. The V end was cut by 4 bases, the J end by 1 base, with 1 base between. CDR1 is SGHAT and CDR2 is FQNNGV in the germline V gene. This CDR3 is 11 amino acids long. The CDR3 sequence is CASSWNTEAFF. The CDR3 nucleotides read TGTGCCAGCAGCTGGAACACTGAAGCTTTCTTT.

The chain has TRBV5-4 and TRBJ1-6; 9 bases are shared with TRBD1. Germline V gene sequence: CDR1 SGHNT, CDR2 YYREEE (reference sequence). The CDR3 sequence is 15 residues long. After removal of 3 bases from V and 7 bases from J, the junction contained 5 bases not matched to a gene. The CDR3 sequence: CASSSKQGANSPLHF. In DNA form, the CDR3 reads TGTGCCAGCAGCTCGAAACAGGGGGCGAATTCACCCCTCCACTTT.

The rearrangement uses TRBV7-9 and TRBJ2-1; the D gene could be TRBD1 or TRBD2 (6 bases each). The CDR3 spans 16 residues. V gave up 5 bases and J gave up 0 bases, with 14 bases separating them. Germline CDR1 and CDR2: SEHNR and FQNEAQ (reference sequence). The CDR3 sequence: CASSPLGGLSYNEQFF. CDR3 coding DNA: TGTGCCAGCAGCCCCTTGGGGGGCCTCTCCTACAATGAGCAGTTCTTC. Looking up the rest from reference TRBV7-9 and TRBJ2-1 gives the full variable domain: DTGVSQNPRHKITKRGQNVTFRCDPISEHNRLYWYRQTLGQGPEFLTYFQNEAQLEKSRLLSDRFSAERPKGSFSTLEIQRTEQGDSAMYLCASSPLGGLSYNEQFFGPGTRLTVL.

This clone was recorded only once. The V call is TRBV7-9, the J call TRBJ2-7, with D possibly being TRBD1 (5 bases). Between the trimmed V and J ends, which lost 0 bases and 2 bases, there was a span of 8 bases. The CDR3 runs 14 residues. Germline loops: CDR1 SEHNR, CDR2 FQNEAQ (reference sequence). CDR3 protein: CASSLAGEAYEQYF. DNA of the CDR3: TGTGCCAGCAGCTTAGCAGGGGAAGCCTACGAGCAGTACTTC.

There are a few counts of this clone. The chain has TRBV5-1 and TRBJ1-1; 10 bases match TRBD1. The germline V gene has CDR1 SGHRS and CDR2 YFSETQ. This CDR3 region has 14 residues. J gave up 1 base and V 7 bases, and 4 bases lay outside the gene matches. The CDR3 region has the DNA TGCGCCAGCCCCTGGGACAGGGGGAACACTGAAGCTTTCTTT. Its protein is CASPWDRGNTEAFF.

The chain uses TRBV5-4 and TRBJ2-5; the D gene is possibly TRBD2 (6 bases). The V gene lost 3 bases and the J gene lost 0 bases, with 15 bases spanning the gap. This CDR3 has 16 amino acids. Germline-derived CDR1 and CDR2 are SGHNT and YYREEE (reference sequence). For the CDR3, the DNA is TGTGCCAGCAGCTACGCGGTGGGGGACTACCAAGAGACCCAGTACTTC. Translation: CASSYAVGDYQETQYF. Variable domain in full (rest from reference TRBV5-4 and TRBJ2-5): ETGVTQSPTHLIKTRGQQVTLRCSSQSGHNTVSWYQQALGQGPQFIFQYYREEENGRGNFPPRFSGLQFPNYSSELNVNALELDDSALYLCASSYAVGDYQETQYFGPGTRLLVL.

This sequence joins TRBV19 and TRBJ1-2, with 7 bases matching TRBD1. The length of the CDR3 is 14 residues. Germline V gene lookup returns CDR1 LNHDA and CDR2 SQIVND (reference sequence). J was trimmed by 4 bases and V by 1 base; bases with no gene match: 3. Here the CDR3 reads CASSIGDSIYGYTF. CDR3 bases: TGTGCCAGTAGTATAGGGGACAGTATCTATGGCTACACCTTC.

V and J are TRBV19 and TRBJ2-1, with 11 bases matching TRBD2. CDR3 length equals 15 residues. Germline loops: CDR1 LNHDA, CDR2 SQIVND (reference sequence). The V gene end was trimmed by 1 base and the J gene end by 5 bases; junction bases not matched to a gene: 1. For the CDR3, the DNA is TGTGCCAGTAGTATAGTACTAGCGGGGGACAATGAGCAGTTCTTC. Protein sequence: CASSIVLAGDNEQFF.